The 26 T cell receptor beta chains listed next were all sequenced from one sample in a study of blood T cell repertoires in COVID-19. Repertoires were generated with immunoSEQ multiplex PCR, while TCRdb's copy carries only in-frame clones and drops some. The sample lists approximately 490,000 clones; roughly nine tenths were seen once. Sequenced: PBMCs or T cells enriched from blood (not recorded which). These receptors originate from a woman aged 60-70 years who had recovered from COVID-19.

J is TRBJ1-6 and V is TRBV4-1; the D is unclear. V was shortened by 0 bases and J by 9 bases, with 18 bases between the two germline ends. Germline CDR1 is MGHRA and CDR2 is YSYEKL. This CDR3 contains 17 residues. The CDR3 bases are TGCGCCAGCAGCCAAGAGTCCCAGTCCGGGAGGGTTTCACCCCTCCACTTT. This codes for CASSQESQSGRVSPLHF.

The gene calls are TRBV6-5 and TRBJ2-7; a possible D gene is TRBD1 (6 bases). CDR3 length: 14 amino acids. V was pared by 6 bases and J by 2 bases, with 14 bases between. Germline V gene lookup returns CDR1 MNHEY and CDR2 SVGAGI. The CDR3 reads CASRDSLRTYEQYV. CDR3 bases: TGTGCCAGCAGGGACAGTCTAAGGACCTACGAGCAGTACGTC.

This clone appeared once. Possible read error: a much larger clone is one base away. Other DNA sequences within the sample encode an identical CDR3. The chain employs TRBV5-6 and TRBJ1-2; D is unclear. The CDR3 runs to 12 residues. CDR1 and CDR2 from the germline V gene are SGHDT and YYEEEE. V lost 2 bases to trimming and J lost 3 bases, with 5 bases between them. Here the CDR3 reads CASSLTDYGYTF. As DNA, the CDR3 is TGTGCCAGCAGCTTAACAGACTATGGCTACACCTTC.

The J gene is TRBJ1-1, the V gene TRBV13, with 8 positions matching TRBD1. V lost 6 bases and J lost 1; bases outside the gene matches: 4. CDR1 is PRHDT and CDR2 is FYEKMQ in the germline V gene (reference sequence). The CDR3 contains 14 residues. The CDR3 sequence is CASREGTGNTEAFF. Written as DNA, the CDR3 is TGTGCCAGCAGGGAGGGGACAGGGAACACTGAAGCTTTCTTT.

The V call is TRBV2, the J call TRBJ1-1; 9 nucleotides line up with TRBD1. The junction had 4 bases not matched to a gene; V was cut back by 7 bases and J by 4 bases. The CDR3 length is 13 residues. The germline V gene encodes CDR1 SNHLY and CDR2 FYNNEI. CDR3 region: CASIGTGSTEAFF. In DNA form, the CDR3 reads TGTGCCAGCATAGGGACAGGGAGCACTGAAGCTTTCTTT.

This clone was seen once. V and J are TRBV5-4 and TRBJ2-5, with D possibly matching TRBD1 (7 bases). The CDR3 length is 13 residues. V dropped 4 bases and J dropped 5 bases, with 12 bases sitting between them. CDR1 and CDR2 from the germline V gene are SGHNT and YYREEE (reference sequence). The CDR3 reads CASSPTGRETQYF. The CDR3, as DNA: TGTGCCAGCAGCCCGACAGGGAGGGAGACCCAGTACTTC. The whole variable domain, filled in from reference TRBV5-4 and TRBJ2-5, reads ETGVTQSPTHLIKTRGQQVTLRCSSQSGHNTVSWYQQALGQGPQFIFQYYREEENGRGNFPPRFSGLQFPNYSSELNVNALELDDSALYLCASSPTGRETQYFGPGTRLLVL.

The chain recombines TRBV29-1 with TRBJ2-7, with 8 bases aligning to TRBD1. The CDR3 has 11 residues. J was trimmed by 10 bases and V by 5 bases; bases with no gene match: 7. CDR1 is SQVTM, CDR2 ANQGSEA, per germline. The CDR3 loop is CSVRQGIEQYV. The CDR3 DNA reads TGCAGCGTTCGACAGGGGATCGAACAGTACGTC.

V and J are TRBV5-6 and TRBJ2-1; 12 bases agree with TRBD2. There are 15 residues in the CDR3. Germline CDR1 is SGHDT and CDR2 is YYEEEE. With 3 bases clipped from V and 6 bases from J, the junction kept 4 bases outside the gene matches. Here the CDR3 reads CASSWTSGEANEQFF. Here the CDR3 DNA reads TGTGCCAGCAGCTGGACTAGCGGGGAAGCCAATGAGCAGTTCTTC. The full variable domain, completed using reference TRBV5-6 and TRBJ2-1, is DAGVTQSPTHLIKTRGQQVTLRCSPKSGHDTVSWYQQALGQGPQFIFQYYEEEERQRGNFPDRFSGHQFPNYSSELNVNALLLGDSALYLCASSWTSGEANEQFFGPGTRLTVL.

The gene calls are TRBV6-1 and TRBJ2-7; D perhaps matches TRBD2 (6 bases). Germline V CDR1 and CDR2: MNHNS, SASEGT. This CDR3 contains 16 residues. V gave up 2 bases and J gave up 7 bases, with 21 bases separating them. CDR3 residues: CASSEFGDEEGWEQYV. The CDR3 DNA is TGTGCCAGCAGTGAATTCGGGGACGAGGAGGGTTGGGAGCAGTACGTC.

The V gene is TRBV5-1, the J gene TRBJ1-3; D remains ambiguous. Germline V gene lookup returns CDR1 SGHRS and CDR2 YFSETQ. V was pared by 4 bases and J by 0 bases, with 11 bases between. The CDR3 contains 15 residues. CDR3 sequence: CASSGDASSGNTIYF. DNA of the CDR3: TGCGCCAGCAGCGGAGACGCTTCCTCTGGAAACACCATATATTTT.

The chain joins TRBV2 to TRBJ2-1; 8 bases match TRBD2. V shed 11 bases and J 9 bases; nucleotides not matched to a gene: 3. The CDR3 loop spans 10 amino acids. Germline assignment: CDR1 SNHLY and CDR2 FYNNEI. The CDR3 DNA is TGTGCCGGTCTAGCGGGTGAGCAGTTCTTC. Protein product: CAGLAGEQFF.

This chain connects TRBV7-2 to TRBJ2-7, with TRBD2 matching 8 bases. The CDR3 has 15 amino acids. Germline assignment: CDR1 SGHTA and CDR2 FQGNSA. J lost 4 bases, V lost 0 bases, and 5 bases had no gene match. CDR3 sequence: CASSLAGGARYEQYF. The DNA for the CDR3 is TGTGCCAGCAGCTTAGCCGGGGGGGCGCGGTACGAGCAGTACTTC.

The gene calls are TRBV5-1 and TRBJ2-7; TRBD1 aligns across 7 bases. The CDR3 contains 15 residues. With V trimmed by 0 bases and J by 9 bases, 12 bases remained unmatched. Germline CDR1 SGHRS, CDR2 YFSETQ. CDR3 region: CASSLGAVQGLVQYF. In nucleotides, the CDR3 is TGCGCCAGCAGCTTGGGTGCTGTACAGGGGTTGGTGCAGTACTTC.

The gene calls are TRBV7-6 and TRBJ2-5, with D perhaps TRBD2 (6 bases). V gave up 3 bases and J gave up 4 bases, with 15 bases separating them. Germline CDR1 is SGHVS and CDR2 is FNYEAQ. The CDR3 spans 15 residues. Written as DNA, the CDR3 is TGTGCCAGCAGCTTGGATTGGGGGGTCGGAGAGACCCAGTACTTC. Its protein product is CASSLDWGVGETQYF.

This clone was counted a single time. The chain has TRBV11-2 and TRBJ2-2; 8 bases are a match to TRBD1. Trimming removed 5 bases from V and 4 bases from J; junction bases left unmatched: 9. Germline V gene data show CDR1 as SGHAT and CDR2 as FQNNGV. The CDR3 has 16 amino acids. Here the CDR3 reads CASSPGGRGRTGELFF. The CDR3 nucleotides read TGTGCCAGCAGCCCCGGTGGCAGGGGGCGCACCGGGGAGCTGTTTTTT.

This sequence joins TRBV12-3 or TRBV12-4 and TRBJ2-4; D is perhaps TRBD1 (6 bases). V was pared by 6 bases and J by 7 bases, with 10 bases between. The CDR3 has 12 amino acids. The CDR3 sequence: CASSAGANIQYF. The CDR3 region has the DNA TGTGCCAGCAGCGCAGGGGCGAACATTCAGTACTTC.

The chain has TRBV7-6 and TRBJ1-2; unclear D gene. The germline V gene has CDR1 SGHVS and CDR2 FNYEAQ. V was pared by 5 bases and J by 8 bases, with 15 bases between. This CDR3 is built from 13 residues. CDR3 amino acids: CASSPGYSAGYTF. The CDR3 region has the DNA TGTGCCAGCAGCCCAGGATATTCTGCGGGCTACACCTTC.

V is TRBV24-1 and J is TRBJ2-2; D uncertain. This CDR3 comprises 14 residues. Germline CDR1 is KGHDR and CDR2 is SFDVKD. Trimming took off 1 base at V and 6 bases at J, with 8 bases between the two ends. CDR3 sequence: CATSDLNEPGELFF. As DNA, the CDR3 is TGTGCCACCAGTGATTTAAACGAGCCCGGGGAGCTGTTTTTT.

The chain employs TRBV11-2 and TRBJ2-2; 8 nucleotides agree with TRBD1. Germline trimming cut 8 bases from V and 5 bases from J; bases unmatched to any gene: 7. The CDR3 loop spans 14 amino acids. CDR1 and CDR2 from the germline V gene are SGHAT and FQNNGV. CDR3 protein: CASGGQGETGELFF. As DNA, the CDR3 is TGTGCCAGCGGAGGACAGGGAGAAACCGGGGAGCTGTTTTTT.

The CDR3 protein is CASRPNGLGDNEQFF. CDR3 sequence (DNA): TGCGCCAGCAGGCCCAACGGACTAGGGGACAATGAGCAGTTCTTC. V is TRBV10-1 and J is TRBJ2-1, with 7 bases matching TRBD2. Germline lookup yields CDR1 WNHNN and CDR2 SYGVQD (reference sequence). V lost 6 bases to trimming and J lost 5 bases; unmatched junction nucleotides: 10. The CDR3 covers 15 residues.

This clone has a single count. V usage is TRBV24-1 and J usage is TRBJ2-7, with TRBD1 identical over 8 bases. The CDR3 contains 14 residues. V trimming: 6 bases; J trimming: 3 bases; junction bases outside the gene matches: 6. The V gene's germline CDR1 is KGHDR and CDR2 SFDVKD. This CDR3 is CATSPGTGLYEQYF. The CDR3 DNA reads TGTGCCACCAGTCCCGGGACAGGACTCTACGAGCAGTACTTC.

This CDR3 is CASPMNRGLRGNYGYTF. The CDR3 coding sequence is TGTGCCAGCCCGATGAACAGGGGTCTAAGAGGGAACTATGGCTACACCTTC. The chain joins TRBV11-2 to TRBJ1-2, with 7 nucleotides matching TRBD1. In germline, CDR1 is SGHAT, CDR2 FQNNGV. CDR3 length: 17 residues. V lost 8 bases to trimming and J lost 2 bases; unmatched junction nucleotides: 17.

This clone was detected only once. In DNA form, the CDR3 reads TGTGCCAGCAGCTTAGGATTCGGTAGGGAGGGGGCCAACGTCCTGACTTTC. This gives the protein CASSLGFGREGANVLTF. This chain joins TRBV7-9 and TRBJ2-6, with TRBD2 as a possible D gene (5 bases). CDR3 length: 17 amino acids. V lost 1 base and J lost 4, with 14 bases in between. Germline CDR1 and CDR2: SEHNR and FQNEAQ (reference sequence).

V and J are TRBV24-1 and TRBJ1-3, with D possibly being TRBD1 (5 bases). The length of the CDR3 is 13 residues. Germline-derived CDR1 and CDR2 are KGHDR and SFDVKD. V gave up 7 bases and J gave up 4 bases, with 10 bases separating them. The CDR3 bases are TGTGCCACCAGCGAACAGGTCGGAAACACCATATATTTT. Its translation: CATSEQVGNTIYF.

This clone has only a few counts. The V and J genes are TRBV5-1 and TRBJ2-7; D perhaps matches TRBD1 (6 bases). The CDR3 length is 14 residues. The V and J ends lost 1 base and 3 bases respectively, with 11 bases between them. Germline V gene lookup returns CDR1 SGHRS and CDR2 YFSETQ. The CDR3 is CASSLNTGYYEQYF. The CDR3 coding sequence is TGCGCCAGCAGCTTGAATACAGGGTACTACGAGCAGTACTTC.

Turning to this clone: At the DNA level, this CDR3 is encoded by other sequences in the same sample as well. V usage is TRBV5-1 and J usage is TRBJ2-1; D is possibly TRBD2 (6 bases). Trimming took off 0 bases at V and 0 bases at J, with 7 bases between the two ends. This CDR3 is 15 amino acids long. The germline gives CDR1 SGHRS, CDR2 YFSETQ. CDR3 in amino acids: CASSLAGSSYNEQFF. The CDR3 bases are TGCGCCAGCAGCTTGGCCGGGAGCTCCTACAATGAGCAGTTCTTC.